Shown below are 31 T cell receptor beta chains from a single sample sequenced in a study of T cell responses to AZD1222 COVID-19 vaccine. Sequencing used immunoSEQ multiplex PCR; TCRdb keeps in-frame clones, though not all of them. The sample contains 150,000 to 200,000 clones, approximately 94% of which appear only once. The input for sequencing was peripheral blood, taken 28 days after the second AZD1222 dose. These receptors were obtained from an adult who received the AZD1222 COVID-19 vaccine.

The rearrangement uses TRBV12-3 or TRBV12-4 and TRBJ2-5; D is possibly TRBD1 or TRBD2 (5 bases each). V gave up 6 bases and J gave up 5 bases, with 13 bases separating them. This CDR3 is built from 13 residues. CDR3 in DNA: TGTGCCAGCAGCCTCGGGACCGGTGAGACCCAGTACTTC. Protein: CASSLGTGETQYF.

J is TRBJ2-5 and V is TRBV4-1; tentatively, D is TRBD2 (6 bases). The germline V and J ends were trimmed by 0 bases and 5 bases, with 22 bases remaining between them. The CDR3 is made up of 18 amino acids. Per the germline V gene, CDR1 is MGHRA and CDR2 is YSYEKL. CDR3 sequence: CASSQEWAAGTLSETQYF. CDR3 nucleotides: TGCGCCAGCAGCCAAGAATGGGCCGCGGGGACCCTTTCGGAGACCCAGTACTTC.

As to this clone: A read error may account for a junction end that differs from germline. V usage is TRBV3-1 (or the pseudogene TRBV3-2) and J usage is TRBJ2-1, with 10 positions matching TRBD2. CDR1 and CDR2 from the germline V gene are LGHDT and YNNKEL (reference sequence). This CDR3 is 15 amino acids long. CDR3 in amino acids: CASSQRSSGGAGVVF. Here the CDR3 DNA reads TGTGCCAGCAGCCAAAGATCTAGCGGGGGTGCCGGGGTTGTCTTC.

The CDR3 bases are TGTGCCAGCAGATACCAGGGTACGGGTCAGCCCCAGCATTTT. Translating it yields CASRYQGTGQPQHF. The V gene is TRBV6-2 or TRBV6-3, the J gene TRBJ1-5; weak D call: TRBD1 (5 bases). The germline V gene encodes CDR1 MNHEY and CDR2 SVGEGT. Deletions cut 6 bases from V and 6 bases from J, with 15 bases between. This CDR3 spans 14 amino acids.

V is TRBV3-1 (or the pseudogene TRBV3-2) and J is TRBJ1-4; D gene ambiguous. Trimming cost V 0 bases and J 10 bases, with 9 bases left between them. The CDR3 contains 13 residues. The germline V gene encodes CDR1 LGHDT and CDR2 YNNKEL (reference sequence). For the CDR3, the DNA is TGTGCCAGCAGCCAAGACCTAGAACGAAAACTGTTTTTT. This translates into CASSQDLERKLFF.

The chain uses TRBV3-1 (or the pseudogene TRBV3-2) and TRBJ2-2, with D unclear. V was cut by 4 bases and J by 4 bases, with 10 bases left in between. This CDR3 region has 14 residues. CDR1 and CDR2 from the germline V gene are LGHDT and YNNKEL (reference sequence). Here the CDR3 reads CASSRGRPTGELFF. The CDR3 coding sequence is TGTGCCAGCAGCCGGGGTAGGCCCACCGGGGAGCTGTTTTTT.

The genes are TRBV28 and TRBJ1-1; D ambiguous. This CDR3 spans 14 amino acids. CDR1 MDHEN and CDR2 SYDVKM come from the germline V gene. V dropped 2 bases and J dropped 4 bases, with 11 bases sitting between them. CDR3 residues: CASSLLGSGTEAFF. In DNA, the CDR3 is TGTGCCAGCAGTTTACTGGGTTCGGGCACTGAAGCTTTCTTT.

The genes are TRBV18 and TRBJ1-5; TRBD1 matches 7 bases. Germline trimming cut 5 bases from V and 1 base from J; bases unmatched to any gene: 5. CDR3 length equals 15 residues. The germline gives CDR1 KGHSH, CDR2 LQKENI. The CDR3 loop reads CASSADRVSNQPQHF. The CDR3 nucleotides are TGTGCCAGCTCAGCCGACAGGGTGAGCAATCAGCCCCAGCATTTT.

The CDR3 loop is CASSKRAGLGEKLFF. CDR3 in DNA: TGTGCCAGTAGTAAAAGGGCAGGGTTGGGTGAAAAACTGTTTTTT. The gene calls are TRBV19 and TRBJ1-4, with a weak D call TRBD1 (5 bases). CDR1 LNHDA and CDR2 SQIVND come from the germline V gene (reference sequence). The CDR3 spans 15 residues. V lost 4 bases to trimming and J lost 7 bases, with 16 bases between them.

CDR3 nucleotides: TGTGCCAGCAGTTCCCCAGGGTCAACTAATGAAAAACTGTTTTTT. Translating it yields CASSSPGSTNEKLFF. The chain employs TRBV2 and TRBJ1-4; D might be TRBD1 (5 bases). The CDR3 is made up of 15 amino acids. V lost 5 bases and J 0 bases, leaving 10 bases between the germline ends. Per the germline V gene, CDR1 is SNHLY and CDR2 is FYNNEI.

The sample holds a few counts of this clone. This chain connects TRBV7-2 to TRBJ1-3; D remains unclear. CDR1 and CDR2 (germline): SGHTA, FQGNSA. CDR3 length: 13 amino acids. V lost 5 bases and J 0 bases, leaving 5 bases between the germline ends. The CDR3 protein is CASSGSSGNTIYF. DNA of the CDR3: TGTGCCAGCAGCGGAAGCTCTGGAAACACCATATATTTT. The variable domain in full, completed from reference TRBV7-2 and TRBJ1-3, reads GAGVSQSPSNKVTEKGKDVELRCDPISGHTALYWYRQSLGQGLEFLIYFQGNSAPDKSGLPSDRFSAERTGGSVSTLTIQRTQQEDSAVYLCASSGSSGNTIYFGEGSWLTVV.

V and J are TRBV2 and TRBJ1-3; D might be TRBD1 (5 bases). This CDR3 contains 15 residues. Trimming took 6 bases from V and 4 from J, leaving 16 bases between them. Germline lookup yields CDR1 SNHLY and CDR2 FYNNEI. The CDR3: CASSPQGDRGNTIYF. The CDR3 nucleotides read TGTGCCAGCAGCCCCCAAGGGGACCGGGGAAACACCATATATTTT.

The chain recombines TRBV5-4 with TRBJ1-2; 7 bases are shared with TRBD1. The CDR3 has 16 residues. CDR1 and CDR2 (germline): SGHNT, YYREEE (reference sequence). V dropped 6 bases and J dropped 6; count of bases not matched to a gene: 17. CDR3 sequence: CASKTGTERVGDGYTF. The CDR3 bases are TGTGCCAGCAAAACCGGGACAGAACGCGTGGGGGATGGCTACACCTTC. The whole variable domain, remainder taken from reference TRBV5-4 and TRBJ1-2, is ETGVTQSPTHLIKTRGQQVTLRCSSQSGHNTVSWYQQALGQGPQFIFQYYREEENGRGNFPPRFSGLQFPNYSSELNVNALELDDSALYLCASKTGTERVGDGYTFGSGTRLTVV.

This clone was seen a handful of times. The CDR3 loop is CASRRTGEQPQHF. In DNA form, the CDR3 reads TGTGCCAGCAGAAGGACAGGGGAACAGCCCCAGCATTTT. The V gene is TRBV12-3 or TRBV12-4, the J gene TRBJ1-5; 9 nucleotides agree with TRBD1. The CDR3 extends over 13 amino acids. Trimming removed 6 bases from V and 7 bases from J; junction bases left unmatched: 4.

The V gene is TRBV4-1, the J gene TRBJ2-1; TRBD2 aligns across 10 bases. The CDR3 has 15 residues. The trim removed 6 bases at V and 15 bases at J, leaving 17 bases unmatched. Germline V lookup: CDR1 MGHRA, CDR2 YSYEKL. The CDR3 region has the DNA TGCGCCAGCAGTTCCCTCGCTAGCGGGAGTCGGGTGGTGTTCTTC. It is translated as CASSSLASGSRVVFF.

CDR3 amino acids: CSVGGTYEQYF. In DNA, the CDR3 is TGCAGCGTTGGCGGGACCTACGAGCAGTACTTC. J is TRBJ2-7 and V is TRBV29-1; possible D gene TRBD2, 6 bases. This CDR3 region has 11 residues. Germline CDR1 and CDR2: SQVTM and ANQGSEA. V gave up 4 bases and J gave up 2 bases, with 6 bases separating them.

The chain links TRBV2 to TRBJ1-1, with D possibly matching TRBD1 (6 bases). This CDR3 has 14 residues. Trimming stripped 3 bases from V and 6 bases from J, with 14 bases between. CDR1 is SNHLY, CDR2 FYNNEI, per germline. In nucleotides, the CDR3 is TGTGCCAGCAGTGAGGGGATGGACAGATCTGAAGCTTTCTTT. Translating gives CASSEGMDRSEAFF.

V and J are TRBV18 and TRBJ1-4, with a weak D call TRBD1 (5 bases). Trimming left V 7 bases short and J 3 bases short, with 15 bases between. CDR1 is KGHSH and CDR2 is LQKENI in the germline V gene. The CDR3 extends over 15 amino acids. CDR3 protein: CASCLVRGPNEKLFF. The DNA for the CDR3 is TGTGCCAGCTGCCTCGTTAGGGGTCCTAATGAAAAACTGTTTTTT.

This clone was detected once. This chain links TRBV7-2 with TRBJ1-2, with D unresolved. The V end was cut by 1 base, the J end by 7 bases, with 7 bases between. From germline, CDR1 is SGHTA and CDR2 FQGNSA. This CDR3 is 12 amino acids long. The CDR3 is CASSLVGLGYTF. The CDR3 coding sequence is TGTGCCAGCAGCTTAGTAGGCCTTGGCTACACCTTC. Full variable domain (rest looked up from reference TRBV7-2 and TRBJ1-2): GAGVSQSPSNKVTEKGKDVELRCDPISGHTALYWYRQSLGQGLEFLIYFQGNSAPDKSGLPSDRFSAERTGGSVSTLTIQRTQQEDSAVYLCASSLVGLGYTFGSGTRLTVV.

In this sample, this clone turned up a few times. This chain joins TRBV10-3 and TRBJ1-1; 9 bases align to TRBD1. Looked up from germline, CDR1 is ENHRY and CDR2 is SYGVKD. This CDR3 is built from 14 residues. Trimming took 6 bases from V and 6 from J; bases not matched to a gene: 8. DNA for the CDR3: TGTGCCATCAGCCCTGGACAGGGGAAACCTGAAGCTTTCTTT. It translates to CAISPGQGKPEAFF.

The chain couples TRBV3-1 (or the pseudogene TRBV3-2) to TRBJ1-6; a possible D gene is TRBD1 (5 bases). In germline, CDR1 is LGHDT, CDR2 YNNKEL (reference sequence). Trimming left V 9 bases short and J 5 bases short, with 14 bases between. The CDR3 is 14 residues long. CDR3 DNA: TGTGCCAGTAACGCCGGGGCCAATAATTCACCCCTCCACTTT. Its protein is CASNAGANNSPLHF.

The chain is built from TRBV14 and TRBJ1-4; D possibly corresponds to TRBD1 (6 bases). The CDR3 loop spans 14 amino acids. Germline CDR1 and CDR2: SGHDN and FVKESK. V gave up 1 base and J gave up 5 bases, with 8 bases separating them. CDR3 amino acids: CASSQGQENEKLFF. CDR3 nucleotides: TGTGCCAGCAGCCAAGGACAGGAGAATGAAAAACTGTTTTTT.

The V call is TRBV6-5, the J call TRBJ1-1; D uncertain. The CDR3 length is 12 residues. Germline V gene sequence: CDR1 MNHEY, CDR2 SVGAGI. V gave up 8 bases and J gave up 6 bases, with 13 bases separating them. In nucleotides, the CDR3 is TGTGCCAGCCGGGGTGGGGAGGCTGAAGCTTTCTTT. This translates into CASRGGEAEAFF.

The chain couples TRBV20-1 to TRBJ1-2; no definite D call. Germline-derived CDR1 and CDR2 are DFQATT and SNEGSKA (reference sequence). Trimming cost V 7 bases and J 1 base, with 7 bases left between them. This CDR3 has 11 residues. In DNA, the CDR3 is TGCAGTGGGTCCTATAACTATGGCTACACCTTC. Translated, it gives CSGSYNYGYTF.

The chain joins TRBV6-8 to TRBJ1-5; TRBD1 matches at 8 bases. CDR1 is MNHGY, CDR2 SAAAGT, per germline. The length of the CDR3 is 15 residues. Unmatched junction bases numbered 6, after V lost 2 bases and J lost 6 bases. Here the CDR3 reads CASSYGRGLCQPQHF. CDR3 nucleotides: TGTGCCAGCAGTTACGGCAGGGGGCTTTGTCAGCCCCAGCATTTT.

This sequence joins TRBV30 and TRBJ1-1; 8 nucleotides match TRBD1. The V and J ends lost 5 bases and 5 bases, in that order; junction bases with no gene match: 13. In germline, CDR1 is GTSNPN, CDR2 SVGIG (reference sequence). The CDR3 runs to 15 residues. The CDR3 DNA reads as TGTGCCTGGGTCCCCCCACCCGGACAGGGAACTGAAGCTTTCTTT. The encoded protein is CAWVPPPGQGTEAFF.

The CDR3 coding sequence is TGCAGCGTTGAAGGGAGAAGCTACAATGAGCAGTTCTTC. Translated, it gives CSVEGRSYNEQFF. The chain employs TRBV29-1 and TRBJ2-1; D uncertain. This CDR3 comprises 13 residues. V lost 1 base and J lost 3, with 7 bases in between. Germline assignment: CDR1 SQVTM and CDR2 ANQGSEA.

The V call is TRBV24-1, the J call TRBJ2-1; 9 bases agree with TRBD2. The CDR3 covers 15 residues. V lost 6 bases, J lost 3 bases, and 5 bases stayed unmatched. CDR1 KGHDR and CDR2 SFDVKD come from the germline V gene. The CDR3 reads CATSWAGGDYNEQFF. The CDR3 DNA is TGTGCCACCAGTTGGGCGGGAGGGGACTACAATGAGCAGTTCTTC.

The chain links TRBV3-1 (or the pseudogene TRBV3-2) to TRBJ1-1, with TRBD1 identical over 7 bases. V lost 5 bases and J lost 7; bases outside the gene matches: 7. This CDR3 region has 13 residues. In germline, CDR1 is LGHDT, CDR2 YNNKEL (reference sequence). CDR3 protein: CASSETGLREAFF. The DNA for the CDR3 is TGTGCCAGCAGCGAGACAGGGCTTCGTGAAGCTTTCTTT.

The V gene is TRBV10-3, the J gene TRBJ2-7, with 8 positions matching TRBD2. This CDR3 region has 15 residues. CDR1 is ENHRY and CDR2 is SYGVKD in the germline V gene. The trim removed 8 bases at V and 1 base at J, leaving 10 bases unmatched. The CDR3 DNA follows: TGTGCCATCCTTCCCCGGGAGGGCCGGTCCTACGAGCAGTACTTC. Amino acids: CAILPREGRSYEQYF.

The chain combines TRBV6-1 with TRBJ1-1; D uncertain. The germline V gene encodes CDR1 MNHNS and CDR2 SASEGT. Trimming took off 1 base at V and 10 bases at J, with 19 bases between the two ends. The CDR3 length is 15 residues. This CDR3 is CASSEGPGSGLRAFF. CDR3 DNA sequence: TGTGCCAGCAGTGAAGGGCCAGGTTCGGGATTAAGAGCTTTCTTT.